The 10 T cell receptor beta chains below all came from one sample that was sequenced in a study of OX40 agonist ivuxolimab in advanced cancers. Clones were read by immunoSEQ multiplex PCR, and TCRdb kept only the in-frame ones, dropping some. The repertoire holds tens of thousands of clones, with approximately 83% as singletons. The starting material was CD4+ or CD8+ T cells sorted from blood, obtained in a trial of the OX40 agonist ivuxolimab. Source of these receptors: an adult with an advanced solid tumor such as melanoma, head and neck, liver or kidney cancer.

The V and J genes are TRBV10-2 and TRBJ1-1; D is ambiguous. CDR3 length equals 12 residues. V was shortened by 11 bases and J by 1 base, with 11 bases between the two germline ends. Looked up from germline, CDR1 is WSHSY and CDR2 is SAAADI. The DNA of the CDR3 is TGCGCCTGCCTCGTTGGGAACACTGAAGCTTTCTTT. Translating gives CACLVGNTEAFF.

The chain combines TRBV7-9 with TRBJ1-3; TRBD1 might be the D (6 bases). Between the trimmed V and J ends, which lost 5 bases and 2 bases, there was a span of 13 bases. The CDR3 is 15 residues long. CDR1 SEHNR and CDR2 FQNEAQ come from the germline V gene (reference sequence). Here the CDR3 reads CASSPNGGPGNTIYF. In DNA form, the CDR3 reads TGTGCCAGCAGCCCTAACGGGGGGCCTGGAAACACCATATATTTT.

The V call is TRBV7-6, the J call TRBJ1-1; tentative D call: TRBD1 (5 bases). Looked up from germline, CDR1 is SGHVS and CDR2 is FNYEAQ. Trimming cost V 1 base and J 10 bases, with 13 bases left between them. CDR3 length: 13 amino acids. In DNA, the CDR3 is TGTGCCAGCAGCTTAGTTCCGGGGGAGGGAGCTTTCTTT. This encodes CASSLVPGEGAFF.

J is TRBJ2-3 and V is TRBV6-6, with D tentatively TRBD2 (5 bases). The CDR3 is 15 amino acids. Per germline, CDR1 MNHNY and CDR2 SVGAGI (reference sequence). With 8 bases removed from V and 0 bases from J, the gap between germline ends came to 15 bases. The chain's CDR3 is CASVALAPSTDTQYF. Written as DNA, the CDR3 is TGTGCCAGCGTCGCCCTAGCACCAAGCACAGATACGCAGTATTTT.

The chain links TRBV5-4 to TRBJ2-3; no definite D call. The CDR3 extends over 12 amino acids. Trimming shortened V by 6 bases and J by 2 bases, and 7 bases separated the two germline ends. The germline V gene has CDR1 SGHNT and CDR2 YYREEE (reference sequence). The DNA of the CDR3 is TGTGCCAGCACCACACCCACAGATACGCAGTATTTT. Translated, it gives CASTTPTDTQYF.

This clone was observed a handful of times. This sequence joins TRBV4-1 and TRBJ2-7; D unclear. The CDR3 extends over 15 amino acids. Germline CDR1 is MGHRA and CDR2 is YSYEKL. V shed 4 bases and J shed 4 bases, with 17 bases lying between them. The DNA of the CDR3 is TGCGCCAGCAGCCTGACTCTTCTGGCTGGGTACGAGCAGTACTTC. Translating it yields CASSLTLLAGYEQYF.

V is TRBV5-1 and J is TRBJ2-3, with D unclear. The CDR3 runs to 14 residues. With 4 bases removed from V and 1 base from J, the gap between germline ends came to 10 bases. Germline V gene lookup returns CDR1 SGHRS and CDR2 YFSETQ. CDR3 loop: CASSDETGTDTQYF. The CDR3 bases are TGCGCCAGCAGCGATGAGACTGGCACAGATACGCAGTATTTT. Filled out from reference TRBV5-1 and TRBJ2-3, the complete variable domain reads KAGVTQTPRYLIKTRGQQVTLSCSPISGHRSVSWYQQTPGQGLQFLFEYFSETQRNKGNFPGRFSGRQFSNSRSEMNVSTLELGDSALYLCASSDETGTDTQYFGPGTRLTVL.

This sequence joins TRBV7-9 and TRBJ2-6; unclear D gene. The germline V and J ends were trimmed by 4 bases and 5 bases, with 3 bases remaining between them. The CDR3 contains 12 residues. Germline CDR1 reads SEHNR; CDR2 reads FQNEAQ (reference sequence). The CDR3 bases are TGTGCCAGCAGCTATTGGGCCAACGTCCTGACTTTC. As protein: CASSYWANVLTF.

V is TRBV27 and J is TRBJ2-1; D gene uncertain. The germline V gene encodes CDR1 MNHEY and CDR2 SMNVEV (reference sequence). V lost 2 bases, J lost 8 bases, and 7 bases lay in between. The CDR3 runs to 12 residues. CDR3 sequence (DNA): TGTGCCAGCAGTTTAAGTAACGATGAGCAGTTCTTC. This gives the protein CASSLSNDEQFF.

V and J are TRBV7-6 and TRBJ2-7, with a tentative D call TRBD2 (6 bases). The CDR3 spans 13 residues. Trimming left V 8 bases short and J 3 bases short, with 14 bases between. The germline V gene encodes CDR1 SGHVS and CDR2 FNYEAQ. In DNA form, the CDR3 reads TGTGCCAGCGCCCGGGGGTCTGGCTACGAGCAGTACTTC. Amino acid sequence: CASARGSGYEQYF.